The TCR beta chain described here comes from a study of T-cell memory formation after mild COVID-19. Study as a whole: Largely, the TCR clusters proved donor specific.

Losses at the gene ends were 2 bases for V and 5 bases for J; bases not matched to a gene: 7. CDR1 KGHDR and CDR2 SFDVKD come from the germline V gene. The CDR3 is made up of 16 amino acids. Findings and limits, study-wide: Later expanders leaned CD4+, whereas day 15 to 85 contracting clones were balanced CD4/CD8. Still unconfirmed is whether the second-wave clones peaking on day 37 recognized SARS-CoV-2. Some clones that responded turned up in pre-infection memory, which suggests that cross-reactive memory joined in.

On this clonotype: Antigen: not known.

MiXCR was run by TCRdb on the 5' RACE reads, yielding one entry per CDR3 protein. The data contain hundreds of thousands of distinct CDR3 sequences, roughly 22% of them singletons. J is TRBJ2-3 and V is TRBV24-1; 9 bases are shared with TRBD2. The receptor was isolated from an adult woman who had mild COVID-19 (a few samples of this study predate the infection). Cell type and time point are not known. Sequencing used PBMCs or a T cell subset sorted from them (not recorded which). DNA of the CDR3: TGTGCCACCAGTGATTCGGTAGCGGGGGAGGTAGATACGCAGTATTTT. Translated: CATSDSVAGEVDTQYF.